This is a list of T cell receptor beta chains from one sample in a study of shared clonotypes between healthy human individuals. This table comes from immunoSEQ multiplex PCR, and its TCRdb copy is limited to in-frame clones, with some not included. The table includes 1.5 million to 1.9 million clones, 98% detected once. Sequenced input: naive CD4+ T cells sorted from blood. The receptors come from a man aged 25 to 45 in good health. CDR3s include the opening cysteine and the closing phenylalanine or tryptophan. D genes are given only for firm matches. Only some rows state a clone size, as once, few, many or a class for expanded clones.

DNA: TGTGCCAGCAGCTTGGTAGGACAGGGGGTGGACGACACTGAAGCTTTCTTT; CDR3: CASSLVGQGVDDTEAFF; V: TRBV5-6; size: -; J: TRBJ1-1; D: TRBD1
DNA: TGTGCCAGCAGGATTACCGGGGCCACCGGGGAGCTGTTTTTT; CDR3: CASRITGATGELFF; V: TRBV6-5; size: once; J: TRBJ2-2; D: -
DNA: TGTGCCAGCAGCATATTAGCGGGGCAAGAGACCCAGTACTTC; CDR3: CASSILAGQETQYF; V: TRBV9; size: once; J: TRBJ2-5; D: TRBD2
DNA: TGTGCCACCAGCACCGACCCGGGAAGGAGCACTGAAGCTTTCTTT; CDR3: CATSTDPGRSTEAFF; V: TRBV15; size: -; J: TRBJ1-1; D: -
DNA: TGTGCCTGGGGGGAAGAGACCCAGTACTTC; CDR3: CAWGEETQYF; V: TRBV30; size: -; J: TRBJ2-5; D: -
DNA: TGTGCCAGCAGTGCCCTAAAGAACACTGAAGCTTTCTTT; CDR3: CASSALKNTEAFF; V: TRBV6-1; size: -; J: TRBJ1-1; D: -
DNA: TGCAGCGCCGTAGACACTGAAGCTTTCTTT; CDR3: CSAVDTEAFF; V: TRBV29-1; size: -; J: TRBJ1-1; D: -
DNA: TGCAGCGTAGTCCGACTAGCGGGGTACAATGAGCAGTTCTTC; CDR3: CSVVRLAGYNEQFF; V: TRBV29-1; size: -; J: TRBJ2-1; D: TRBD2
DNA: TGTGCCAGCAGTTTGGAGGTCGGGACCCAGCAGTACTTC; CDR3: CASSLEVGTQQYF; V: TRBV27; size: -; J: TRBJ2-7; D: -
DNA: TGCGCCAGCAGCCAGGGTCTAACGCAGTATTTT; CDR3: CASSQGLTQYF; V: TRBV4-1; size: -; J: TRBJ2-3; D: -
DNA: TGTGCCAGCAGCGGGGGACTAGCGGGAGGAGGGACCCAGTACTTC; CDR3: CASSGGLAGGGTQYF; V: TRBV9; size: -; J: TRBJ2-5; D: TRBD2
DNA: TGTGCCAGCAATGGCGGGTTGGCCGGGGAGCTGTTTTTT; CDR3: CASNGGLAGELFF; V: TRBV28; size: -; J: TRBJ2-2; D: -
DNA: TGTGCCATCAGTGGGGACTCAACGGATACGCAGTATTTT; CDR3: CAISGDSTDTQYF; V: TRBV10-3; size: -; J: TRBJ2-3; D: -
DNA: TGTGCCAGCTCAACCAACCCTAGCGGGAGTACTGAGCAGTTCTTC; CDR3: CASSTNPSGSTEQFF; V: TRBV18; size: -; J: TRBJ2-1; D: TRBD2
DNA: TGTGCCAGCAGCCACTACGCGGGATCCTTGGTCGAGCAGTACTTC; CDR3: CASSHYAGSLVEQYF; V: TRBV5-4; size: -; J: TRBJ2-7; D: -